A selection of T cell receptor beta chains follows, all from one sample in a study of T cells in Graves' hyperthyroidism and ophthalmopathy. TCRdb re-analysed the multiplex PCR reads in MiXCR, keeping a single row per CDR3 protein. Counted here are around 340,000 distinct CDR3 sequences, approximately 22% occurring once; the ten biggest clones make up less than 65%. Sequencing input: blood. These receptors all stem from a woman aged 45-65 years with Graves' hyperthyroidism. Each CDR3 is given with its conserved first and last residue. D genes are given only for firm matches. Clone size is given for some rows only: seen once, a few or many times, or a class if the clone is expanded.

TRBV20-1,TRBD2,few,TRBJ2-5,CSAPKASGDQETQYF,TGCAGTGCCCCCAAGGCTAGCGGAGATCAAGAGACCCAGTACTTC
TRBV6-5,TRBD2,NA,TRBJ2-7,CASSSRSGVNEQYF,TGTGCCAGCAGTTCCCGTAGCGGGGTCAACGAGCAGTACTTC
TRBV7-9,NA,NA,TRBJ1-2,CASSLVARSNYGYTF,TGTGCCAGCAGCTTAGTCGCCAGATCAAACTATGGCTACACCTTC
TRBV7-8,NA,few,TRBJ2-5,CASSLWERGEETQYF,TGTGCCAGCAGCTTATGGGAAAGAGGGGAAGAGACCCAGTACTTC
TRBV7-9,TRBD2,few,TRBJ2-2,CASSLGLAGNVNTGELFF,TGTGCCAGCAGCTTAGGTCTAGCGGGGAACGTTAACACCGGGGAGCTGTTTTTT
TRBV28,NA,few,TRBJ1-1,CASSFRLRNSTEAFF,TGTGCCAGCAGTTTCCGGCTCAGAAACTCGACTGAAGCTTTCTTT
TRBV5-1,NA,many,TRBJ1-1,CASSKDGRGNTEAFF,TGCGCCAGCAGCAAGGACGGGAGAGGGAACACTGAAGCTTTCTTT
TRBV2,NA,NA,TRBJ2-1,CASSPVASAHNEQFF,TGTGCCAGCAGCCCAGTAGCTAGCGCGCACAATGAGCAGTTCTTC
TRBV5-1,NA,NA,TRBJ2-2,CASSLIPATGELFF,TGCGCCAGCAGCTTGATACCGGCCACCGGGGAGCTGTTTTTT
TRBV30,NA,many,TRBJ2-3,CAWLRFGDTQYF,TGTGCCTGGCTCCGATTCGGTGATACGCAGTATTTT
TRBV3-1,NA,many,TRBJ1-1,CASSRLGTSEAFF,TGTGCCAGCAGCCGCCTGGGGACCTCTGAAGCTTTCTTT
TRBV7-9,NA,many,TRBJ1-1,CASRRDTTMNTEAFF,TGTGCCAGCAGACGGGACACTACGATGAACACTGAAGCTTTCTTT
TRBV12-3/TRBV12-4,NA,many,TRBJ1-5,CASSLTDQPQHF,TGTGCCAGCAGTTTAACGGATCAGCCCCAGCATTTT
TRBV6-9,NA,few,TRBJ2-2,CASTRTKQGELFF,TGTGCCAGCACTCGGACGAAGCAGGGGGAGCTGTTTTTT
TRBV9,NA,many,TRBJ2-5,CASSQAPVGVGTQYF,TGTGCCAGCAGCCAAGCCCCAGTGGGGGTCGGGACCCAGTACTTC
TRBV20-1,NA,NA,TRBJ2-4,CSAQHQLAKNIQYF,TGCAGTGCCCAACACCAGCTAGCCAAAAACATTCAGTACTTC
TRBV28,NA,few,TRBJ1-5,CASRRQAGRQHF,TGTGCCAGCAGACGACAGGCGGGGCGACAGCATTTT
TRBV6-1,TRBD1,many,TRBJ1-2,CASRHRTGYGYTF,TGTGCCAGCAGACATAGGACAGGCTATGGCTACACCTTC
TRBV14,NA,NA,TRBJ2-5,CASSRLGNQETQYF,TGTGCCAGCAGTCGATTAGGAAATCAAGAGACCCAGTACTTC
TRBV7-2,NA,many,TRBJ2-3,CASSQWGYGGDTQYF,TGTGCCAGCAGCCAGTGGGGATATGGGGGAGATACGCAGTATTTT
TRBV24-1,NA,NA,TRBJ2-1,CATSEASASSYNEQFF,TGTGCCACCAGTGAGGCTAGCGCGAGCTCCTACAATGAGCAGTTCTTC
TRBV29-1,TRBD1,many,TRBJ2-7,CSVSTGGSYEQYF,TGCAGCGTCTCGACAGGGGGCTCCTACGAGCAGTACTTC
TRBV18,TRBD1,many,TRBJ1-1,CASSPPGQLNTEAFF,TGTGCCAGCTCACCACCGGGACAGTTGAACACTGAAGCTTTCTTT
TRBV7-3,TRBD2,NA,TRBJ2-1,CASSLRGGALSEQFF,TGTGCCAGCAGCTTACGGGGGGGGGCGTTGAGTGAGCAGTTCTTC
TRBV5-1,NA,many,TRBJ2-3,CASSLDARGAVQDTQYF,TGCGCCAGCAGCTTGGACGCTCGGGGGGCCGTGCAAGATACGCAGTATTTT
TRBV6-1,TRBD2,many,TRBJ2-1,CASSESRKRGYNEQFF,TGTGCCAGCAGTGAAAGCAGGAAGCGGGGGTACAATGAGCAGTTCTTC
TRBV20-1,NA,many,TRBJ2-7,CSASSASYEQYF,TGCAGTGCTAGCTCAGCCTCCTACGAGCAGTACTTC
TRBV19,NA,NA,TRBJ1-1,CASSIQPQGNTEAFF,TGTGCCAGTAGTATTCAGCCGCAGGGGAACACTGAAGCTTTCTTT
TRBV5-1,TRBD1,many,TRBJ1-2,CASSLRTGPNYGYTF,TGCGCCAGCAGCCTACGGACAGGGCCGAACTATGGCTACACCTTC
TRBV6-1,NA,NA,TRBJ1-2,CASRQQGRGYTF,TGTGCCAGCAGACAACAGGGACGGGGCTACACCTTC
TRBV5-1,NA,few,TRBJ2-2,CATRLGSGGPGELFF,TGCGCCACCAGGCTCGGGTCCGGAGGGCCCGGGGAGCTGTTTTTT
TRBV5-1,TRBD1,many,TRBJ2-7,CASSLGQGPYEQYF,TGTGCCAGCAGCCTGGGACAGGGACCCTACGAGCAGTACTTC
TRBV11-3,NA,many,TRBJ2-3,CASSFESRDTQYF,TGTGCCAGCAGCTTCGAATCCAGGGATACGCAGTATTTT
TRBV6-4,NA,many,TRBJ1-1,CASSRAPSTEAFF,TGTGCCAGCAGTCGGGCCCCGAGCACTGAAGCTTTCTTT
TRBV18,TRBD1,many,TRBJ2-7,CASSPGPDRVYEQYF,TGTGCCAGCTCACCCGGTCCTGACAGGGTATACGAGCAGTACTTC
TRBV3-1,TRBD2,few,TRBJ2-7,CASMWAGGRSYEQYF,TGTGCCAGCATGTGGGCGGGGGGGAGATCCTACGAGCAGTACTTC